One sample yielded the 25 T cell receptor beta chains listed below, sequenced in a study of cytomegalovirus exposure and HLA in healthy donors. Researchers ran the PCR with 60 Vbeta and 13 Jbeta primers. Some clones are missing from TCRdb's copy, which holds only in-frame ones; the method was immunoSEQ multiplex PCR. The table includes fewer than 250,000 clones, approximately 70% detected once. Sequencing used PBMCs. The origin of the receptors is a woman aged 25 to 39 in good health and CMV-seropositive.

This clone was picked up a small number of times. The V and J genes are TRBV6-6 and TRBJ2-7; tentatively, D is TRBD2 (6 bases). Trimming pared 7 bases from V and 0 bases from J, leaving 13 bases between. CDR3 length: 14 residues. Germline CDR1 and CDR2: MNHNY and SVGAGI (reference sequence). The CDR3 loop is CASTWDFSSYEQYF. The CDR3 nucleotides are TGTGCCAGCACCTGGGACTTTAGCTCCTACGAGCAGTACTTC.

This rearrangement joins TRBV7-8 to TRBJ2-6; 10 nucleotides agree with TRBD1. V lost 5 bases, J lost 4 bases, and 8 bases stayed unmatched. Germline V gives CDR1 SGHVS, CDR2 FQNEAQ. CDR3 size: 17 residues. This CDR3 reads CASSDRDRGSGANVLTF. For the CDR3, the DNA is TGTGCCAGCAGCGACCGGGACAGGGGATCAGGGGCCAACGTCCTGACTTTC.

This rearrangement joins TRBV28 to TRBJ2-3, with D tentatively TRBD2 (5 bases). Trimming took 7 bases from V and 0 from J, leaving 14 bases between them. This CDR3 spans 15 amino acids. Germline-derived CDR1 and CDR2 are MDHEN and SYDVKM. The CDR3 DNA follows: TGTGCCAGCATAAGCGGCTTTTTTAGCACAGATACGCAGTATTTT. Protein product: CASISGFFSTDTQYF.

The genes are TRBV28 and TRBJ2-7; 13 bases align to TRBD2. Germline lookup yields CDR1 MDHEN and CDR2 SYDVKM. This CDR3 is built from 15 residues. V lost 5 bases to trimming and J lost 3 bases; unmatched junction nucleotides: 4. CDR3 residues: CASSLRTSGSYEQYF. DNA of the CDR3: TGTGCCAGCAGTCTCCGGACTAGCGGGAGCTACGAGCAGTACTTC.

This chain connects TRBV6-5 to TRBJ2-3; 9 bases agree with TRBD2. This CDR3 contains 15 residues. With V trimmed by 6 bases and J by 0 bases, 4 bases remained unmatched. Looked up from germline, CDR1 is MNHEY and CDR2 is SVGAGI. CDR3 sequence: CASRGLAVSTDTQYF. The CDR3 DNA reads TGTGCCAGCAGGGGACTAGCAGTTAGCACAGATACGCAGTATTTT.

This chain uses TRBV14 with TRBJ1-2, with no clear D. Germline values: CDR1 SGHDN, CDR2 FVKESK. This CDR3 has 11 amino acids. Trimming shortened V by 1 base and J by 7 bases, and 4 bases separated the two germline ends. CDR3 in amino acids: CASSQGLGYTF. The CDR3 nucleotides are TGTGCCAGCAGCCAAGGTCTTGGCTACACCTTC.

V and J are TRBV28 and TRBJ2-6; 11 nucleotides align to TRBD2. V gave up 6 bases and J gave up 2 bases; unmatched junction bases: 6. The CDR3 runs 17 residues. Germline values: CDR1 MDHEN, CDR2 SYDVKM. The CDR3 sequence: CASRPTSGSAGANVLTF. The CDR3 bases are TGTGCCAGCAGACCCACTAGCGGGAGTGCTGGGGCCAACGTCCTGACTTTC.

The genes are TRBV27 and TRBJ2-2, with TRBD1 matching 10 bases. J gave up 2 bases and V 5 bases, and 5 bases lay outside the gene matches. The CDR3 is 16 amino acids. In germline, CDR1 is MNHEY, CDR2 SMNVEV (reference sequence). The DNA for the CDR3 is TGTGCCAGCAGTCCCTCGACAGGGGGCAACACCGGGGAGCTGTTTTTT. Protein product: CASSPSTGGNTGELFF.

The V call is TRBV15, the J call TRBJ2-5; tentative D call: TRBD2 (5 bases). The CDR3 has 13 amino acids. V was cut by 5 bases and J by 6 bases, with 13 bases left in between. The V gene's germline CDR1 is LNHNV and CDR2 YYDKDF (reference sequence). The CDR3 sequence is CATSPSGKKTQYF. CDR3 bases: TGTGCCACCAGCCCGTCGGGGAAAAAGACCCAGTACTTC.

The chain links TRBV10-3 to TRBJ2-3, with 8 bases lining up with TRBD2. Trimming took 4 bases from V and 5 from J; bases not matched to a gene: 8. From germline, CDR1 is ENHRY and CDR2 SYGVKD. The CDR3 loop spans 15 amino acids. The CDR3 region is CAISGGLEGVDTQYF. Here the CDR3 DNA reads TGTGCCATCAGTGGGGGACTAGAAGGTGTAGATACGCAGTATTTT.

The chain is built from TRBV6-6 and TRBJ2-3, with 15 bases matching TRBD2. V lost 5 bases to trimming and J lost 6 bases; unmatched junction nucleotides: 6. Germline CDR1 MNHNY, CDR2 SVGAGI (reference sequence). The CDR3 loop spans 16 amino acids. CDR3 loop: CASSAGLAGGWDTQYF. In DNA, the CDR3 is TGTGCCAGCAGTGCGGGACTAGCGGGAGGCTGGGATACGCAGTATTTT.

This clone was counted between two and nine times. The genes are TRBV7-2 and TRBJ1-1, with D unclear. Trimming stripped 0 bases from V and 3 bases from J, with 14 bases between. The CDR3 loop spans 16 amino acids. Germline V gene lookup returns CDR1 SGHTA and CDR2 FQGNSA. This CDR3 is CASSLAFGGVYTEAFF. CDR3 bases: TGTGCCAGCAGCTTAGCGTTCGGCGGCGTTTACACTGAAGCTTTCTTT.

This clone was detected a few times. The rearrangement links TRBV5-1 to TRBJ1-1; D might be TRBD1 (6 bases). This CDR3 has 21 residues. Trimming took 4 bases from V and 0 from J, leaving 31 bases between them. Germline V CDR1 and CDR2: SGHRS, YFSETQ. The CDR3 spells CASSRRPSTGVRGGLNTEAFF. The DNA of the CDR3 is TGCGCCAGCAGCCGTCGCCCCTCGACAGGAGTGAGGGGGGGGCTGAACACTGAAGCTTTCTTT.

This clone appeared once. This chain links TRBV7-9 with TRBJ2-5; tentatively, D is TRBD2 (6 bases). Germline V gene lookup returns CDR1 SEHNR and CDR2 FQNEAQ (reference sequence). This CDR3 contains 16 residues. The V gene lost 5 bases and the J gene lost 1 base, with 17 bases spanning the gap. As DNA, the CDR3 is TGTGCCAGCAGCATATCTAACCCGGGACTCCAAGAGACCCAGTACTTC. Translation: CASSISNPGLQETQYF.

The chain couples TRBV5-1 to TRBJ2-7; TRBD2 matches at 7 bases. This CDR3 region has 13 residues. From germline, CDR1 is SGHRS and CDR2 YFSETQ. V was pared by 4 bases and J by 5 bases, with 6 bases of the junction left unmatched. DNA of the CDR3: TGCGCCAGCAGCCCGAGGGACTATGACGAGCAGTACTTC. Encoded protein: CASSPRDYDEQYF.

Concerning this clone itself: The junction departs from germline at one end; a sequencing error may be responsible. Other DNA sequences of this sample code for an identical CDR3. J is TRBJ1-1 and V is TRBV6-1; the D gene is possibly TRBD1 (5 bases). The CDR3 runs 14 residues. Germline CDR1 is MNHNS and CDR2 is SASEGT. The CDR3 protein is CASGGGWEYTEAFF. The CDR3 nucleotides are TGCGCCAGCGGGGGGGGGTGGGAATACACTGAAGCTTTCTTT.

The CDR3 nucleotides are TGCGCCAGCAGTGAGTTCGACCGGACTCGCGGCTACACCTTC. This gives the protein CASSEFDRTRGYTF. The chain employs TRBV10-1 and TRBJ1-2; D not resolved. Trimming removed 1 base at V and 8 bases at J, with 14 bases between. Germline loops: CDR1 WNHNN, CDR2 SYGVQD (reference sequence). The CDR3 spans 14 residues.

This clone appeared once. The junction does not match germline at one end; this may be a read error. The chain employs TRBV7-9 and TRBJ2-1; 7 bases are shared with TRBD2. The CDR3 totals 14 residues. From germline, CDR1 is SEHNR and CDR2 FQNEAQ (reference sequence). CDR3 amino acids: CSSSFAGRFNEQFF. CDR3 in DNA: TGTTCCAGCAGCTTCGCCGGGAGGTTCAATGAGCAGTTCTTC.

The rearrangement uses TRBV6-6 and TRBJ2-1; weak D call: TRBD2 (5 bases). Germline values: CDR1 MNHNY, CDR2 SVGAGI (reference sequence). V dropped 2 bases and J dropped 5 bases, with 7 bases sitting between them. The CDR3 consists of 13 residues. CDR3 sequence (DNA): TGTGCCAGCAGTTACCCAGCGGACAATGAGCAGTTCTTC. Translation gives CASSYPADNEQFF.

This clone came up a few times. V gene TRBV7-9 combines with J gene TRBJ1-1, with D perhaps matching TRBD1 (5 bases). Looked up from germline, CDR1 is SEHNR and CDR2 is FQNEAQ (reference sequence). V was pared by 5 bases and J by 5 bases, with 9 bases between. The CDR3 sequence is 12 residues long. CDR3 nucleotides: TGTGCCAGCAGCCCCGGGGGGACTGAAGCTTTCTTT. It specifies CASSPGGTEAFF.

This clone has a single count. The rearrangement uses TRBV2 and TRBJ1-1, with D tentatively TRBD1 (5 bases). Germline lookup yields CDR1 SNHLY and CDR2 FYNNEI. The CDR3 has 15 amino acids. V lost 10 bases and J 0 bases, leaving 18 bases between the germline ends. This CDR3 is CAIQQGRGLNTEAFF. As DNA, the CDR3 is TGTGCCATACAGCAGGGTAGAGGACTGAACACTGAAGCTTTCTTT.

This clone turned up a few times. The rearrangement uses TRBV10-3 and TRBJ2-7; TRBD2 agrees at 12 bases. Losses at the gene ends were 0 bases for V and 6 bases for J; bases not matched to a gene: 6. Germline lookup yields CDR1 ENHRY and CDR2 SYGVKD. The CDR3 loop spans 16 amino acids. The CDR3 sequence: CAISESRTSGTGEQYF. The CDR3 DNA is TGTGCCATCAGTGAGTCAAGGACTAGCGGGACTGGCGAGCAGTACTTC.

The V gene is TRBV5-4, the J gene TRBJ2-5, with unresolved D. Germline V gene data show CDR1 as SGHNT and CDR2 as YYREEE (reference sequence). CDR3 length equals 13 residues. With 2 bases removed from V and 2 bases from J, the gap between germline ends came to 7 bases. The CDR3 loop is CASSFDIQETQYF. The CDR3 DNA sequence: TGTGCCAGCAGCTTCGACATTCAAGAGACCCAGTACTTC.

This clone was seen a few times. V gene TRBV29-1 combines with J gene TRBJ1-2, with 7 nucleotides matching TRBD1. Germline lookup yields CDR1 SQVTM and CDR2 ANQGSEA. The CDR3 extends over 16 amino acids. The V segment lost 0 bases and the J segment 4 bases; nucleotides outside the gene matches: 11. CDR3 region: CSVEESGTAGSYGYTF. DNA of the CDR3: TGCAGCGTTGAAGAGAGTGGGACAGCCGGCTCCTATGGCTACACCTTC.

This clone appeared a single time. This rearrangement joins TRBV28 to TRBJ1-1, with D hard to call. The CDR3 runs to 14 residues. The germline V gene has CDR1 MDHEN and CDR2 SYDVKM. The V end was cut by 8 bases, the J end by 0 bases, with 13 bases between. CDR3 bases: TGTGCCAGCGCTAGCGGACGTCTGAACACTGAAGCTTTCTTT. Translated, it gives CASASGRLNTEAFF.